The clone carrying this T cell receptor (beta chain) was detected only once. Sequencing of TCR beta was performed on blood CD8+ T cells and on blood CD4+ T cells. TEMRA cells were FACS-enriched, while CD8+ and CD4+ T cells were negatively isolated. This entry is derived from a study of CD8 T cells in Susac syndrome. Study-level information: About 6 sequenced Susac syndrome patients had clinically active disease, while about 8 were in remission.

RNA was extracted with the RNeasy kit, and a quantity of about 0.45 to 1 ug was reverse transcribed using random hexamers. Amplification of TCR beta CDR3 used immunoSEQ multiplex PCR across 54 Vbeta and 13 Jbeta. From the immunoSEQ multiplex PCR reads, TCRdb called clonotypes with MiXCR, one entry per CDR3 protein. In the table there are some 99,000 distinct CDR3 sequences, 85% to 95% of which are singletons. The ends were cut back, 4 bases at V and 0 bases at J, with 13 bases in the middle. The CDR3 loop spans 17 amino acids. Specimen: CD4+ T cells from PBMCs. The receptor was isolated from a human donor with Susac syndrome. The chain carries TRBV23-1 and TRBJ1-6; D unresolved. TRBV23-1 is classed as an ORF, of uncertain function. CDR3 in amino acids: CASSRGLSDSYNSPLHF. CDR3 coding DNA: TGCGCCAGCAGTCGCGGACTATCGGACTCCTATAATTCACCCCTCCACTTT.